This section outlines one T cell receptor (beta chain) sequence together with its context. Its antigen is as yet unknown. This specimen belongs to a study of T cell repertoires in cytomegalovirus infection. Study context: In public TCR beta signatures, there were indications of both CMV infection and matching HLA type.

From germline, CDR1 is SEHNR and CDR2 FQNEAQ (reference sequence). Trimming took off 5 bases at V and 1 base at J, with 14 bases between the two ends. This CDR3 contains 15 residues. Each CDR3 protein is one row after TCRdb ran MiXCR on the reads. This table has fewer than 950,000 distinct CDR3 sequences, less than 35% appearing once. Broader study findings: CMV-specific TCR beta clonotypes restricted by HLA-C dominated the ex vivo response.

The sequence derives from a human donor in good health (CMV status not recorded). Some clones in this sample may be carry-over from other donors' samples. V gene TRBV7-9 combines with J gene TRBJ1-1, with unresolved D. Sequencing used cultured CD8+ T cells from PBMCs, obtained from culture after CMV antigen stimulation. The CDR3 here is CASSPPRVSNTEAFF. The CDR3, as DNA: TGTGCCAGCAGCCCACCACGTGTCTCGAACACTGAAGCTTTCTTT.